The rows below give T cell receptor beta chains drawn from one sample of a study of cytomegalovirus exposure and HLA in healthy donors. Assay used: immunoSEQ multiplex PCR; TCRdb lists only in-frame clones, some missing. The sample includes 90,000 or so clones, approximately 83% of them seen just once. The sequenced sample consisted of PBMCs. The source of these receptors is a man aged 50 or older in good health and CMV-seronegative. Each CDR3 is given with its conserved first and last residue. D genes are given only for firm matches. Not every row has a clone size; where given, it reads once, few, many or a size class.

J,V,D,size,CDR3,DNA
TRBJ2-1,TRBV28,TRBD2,.,CASSSGLAVNRYNEQFF,TGTGCCAGCAGCTCAGGACTAGCGGTCAATCGCTACAATGAGCAGTTCTTC
TRBJ2-3,TRBV5-6,.,.,CASSDLAGNYITDTQYF,TGTGCCAGCAGCGACTTGGCAGGGAATTATATCACAGATACGCAGTATTTT
TRBJ2-5,TRBV7-7,TRBD1,.,CASSLAPGQGEETQYF,TGTGCTAGCAGCTTAGCGCCGGGACAGGGGGAAGAGACCCAGTACTTC
TRBJ1-1,TRBV4-2,TRBD1,few,CASSQDSGDRGGVAFF,TGTGCCAGCAGCCAAGATTCGGGTGACAGGGGAGGGGTAGCTTTCTTT
TRBJ2-1,TRBV19,TRBD2,.,CASSTSGSTYNEQFF,TGTGCCAGTAGCACTAGCGGGTCCACCTACAATGAGCAGTTCTTC
TRBJ1-2,TRBV18,TRBD1,.,CASSPDREEGYTF,TGTGCCAGCTCTCCAGACAGGGAGGAAGGCTACACCTTC
TRBJ1-5,TRBV6-4,.,many,CASSDSGGSNQPQHF,TGTGCCAGCAGTGACTCTGGGGGGAGCAATCAGCCCCAGCATTTT
TRBJ1-2,TRBV28,.,once,CASSPGHGNYGYTF,TGTGCCAGCAGCCCGGGACACGGAAACTATGGCTACACCTTC
TRBJ1-5,TRBV5-1,.,.,CASSLQPNQPQHF,TGCGCCAGCAGCTTACAGCCTAATCAGCCCCAGCATTTT
TRBJ2-1,TRBV28,TRBD2,.,CASSFLAGTYNEQFF,TGTGCCAGCAGTTTTCTAGCGGGAACCTACAATGAGCAGTTCTTC
TRBJ2-3,TRBV28,.,.,CASWARTDTQYF,TGTGCCAGCTGGGCTCGCACAGATACGCAGTATTTT
TRBJ2-5,TRBV5-1,.,.,CASKGVTGYQETQYF,TGCGCCAGCAAGGGGGTCACGGGCTACCAAGAGACCCAGTACTTC
TRBJ1-6,TRBV30,TRBD1,.,CASRTGSSYNSPLHF,TGTGCCTCTCGGACAGGGAGCTCCTATAATTCACCCCTCCACTTT
TRBJ1-1,TRBV7-9,.,.,CASFRGGFTEAFF,TGTGCCTCCTTCAGGGGCGGATTTACTGAAGCTTTCTTT
TRBJ1-1,TRBV7-2,.,.,CASREGRANTEAFF,TGTGCCAGCAGGGAGGGTAGGGCGAACACTGAAGCTTTCTTT
TRBJ1-2,TRBV6-5,TRBD1,.,CASSRWTGLYGYTF,TGTGCCAGCAGTCGCTGGACAGGGCTCTATGGCTACACCTTC
TRBJ2-1,TRBV5-1,.,.,CASSLHGVESYNEQFF,TGCGCCAGCAGCTTACACGGGGTCGAAAGTTACAATGAGCAGTTCTTC
TRBJ2-7,TRBV4-1,TRBD2,.,CASSQGGTSVLTEQYF,TGCGCCAGCAGCCAGGGTGGGACTAGCGTTCTCACCGAGCAGTACTTC
TRBJ2-2,TRBV28,.,.,CASRPGQPNTGELFF,TGTGCCAGCAGACCCGGACAGCCGAACACCGGGGAGCTGTTTTTT
TRBJ1-5,TRBV6-1,.,few,CASSERQGLQPQHF,TGTGCCAGCAGTGAAAGGCAGGGACTACAGCCCCAGCATTTT
TRBJ2-4,TRBV18,TRBD2,.,CASSRAGENIQYF,TGTGCCAGCTCACGGGCGGGAGAAAACATTCAGTACTTC
TRBJ2-4,TRBV5-8,.,.,CASSSALENIQYF,TGTGCCAGCAGCTCCGCGTTGGAAAACATTCAGTACTTC
TRBJ1-3,TRBV6-5,.,few,CASSTPTSGNTIYF,TGTGCCAGCAGCACCCCAACTTCGGGAAACACCATATATTTT
TRBJ2-5,TRBV30,TRBD2,.,CAWGTREQETQYF,TGTGCCTGGGGGACTAGAGAACAAGAGACCCAGTACTTC
TRBJ2-1,TRBV2,.,.,CASWNRRQGNEQFF,TGTGCCAGCTGGAATCGAAGGCAGGGTAATGAGCAGTTCTTC
TRBJ2-7,TRBV18,TRBD2,.,CASSRSSGSYEQYF,TGTGCCAGCTCACGGTCTAGCGGGTCCTACGAGCAGTACTTC
TRBJ2-5,TRBV13,TRBD1,.,CASSLAQGATQETQYF,TGTGCCAGCAGCTTAGCACAGGGGGCTACCCAAGAGACCCAGTACTTC
TRBJ2-2,TRBV5-6,.,.,CASSRRTGDLGSGELFF,TGTGCCAGCAGCCGGAGAACAGGAGACCTAGGGTCCGGGGAGCTGTTTTTT
TRBJ2-1,TRBV7-3,.,.,CASSFTGSTAYNEQFF,TGTGCCAGCAGCTTTACAGGGAGTACGGCCTACAATGAGCAGTTCTTC
TRBJ2-1,TRBV11-2,TRBD2,.,CASSPGGAGIYNEQFF,TGTGCCAGCAGCCCCGGAGGAGCGGGGATTTACAATGAGCAGTTCTTC
TRBJ2-2,TRBV5-1,TRBD1,medium-sized,CASKEQGAPGELFF,TGCGCCAGCAAGGAGCAGGGGGCGCCCGGGGAGCTGTTTTTT
TRBJ1-6,TRBV5-1,TRBD1,.,CASSPQSDRANSPLHF,TGCGCCAGCAGCCCTCAATCAGACAGGGCTAATTCACCCCTCCACTTT
TRBJ1-1,TRBV29-1,.,.,CSAKSGVGTEAFF,TGCAGCGCTAAATCGGGGGTTGGCACTGAAGCTTTCTTT
TRBJ1-4,TRBV27,TRBD1,.,CASSYTTTGTGVGTNEKLFF,TGTGCCAGCAGTTACACGACAACCGGGACAGGGGTCGGAACTAATGAAAAACTGTTTTTT
TRBJ1-2,TRBV5-4,TRBD1,few,CASSLVWTGSSGYTF,TGTGCCAGCAGCTTGGTCTGGACAGGGTCGAGTGGCTACACCTTC
TRBJ1-6,TRBV6-5,.,.,CASSYSWTADNSPLHF,TGTGCCAGCAGTTACTCATGGACAGCAGATAATTCACCCCTCCACTTT
TRBJ1-1,TRBV9,TRBD1,.,CASSGRQGMNTEAFF,TGTGCCAGCAGCGGCCGACAGGGGATGAACACTGAAGCTTTCTTT
TRBJ2-7,TRBV9,.,.,CASGPGDLREQYF,TGTGCCAGCGGGCCGGGGGACCTTAGGGAGCAGTACTTC
TRBJ1-4,TRBV19,TRBD1,.,CASSWGQDPTNEKLFF,TGTGCCAGTAGTTGGGGACAGGACCCAACTAATGAAAAACTGTTTTTT
TRBJ2-4,TRBV6-1,TRBD2,.,CASSEGTRGIQYF,TGTGCCAGCAGTGAAGGGACTAGGGGCATTCAGTACTTC
TRBJ1-1,TRBV5-5,TRBD1,.,CASSTRTGERSTEAFF,TGTGCCAGCAGCACCCGGACAGGGGAGAGGTCCACTGAAGCTTTCTTT